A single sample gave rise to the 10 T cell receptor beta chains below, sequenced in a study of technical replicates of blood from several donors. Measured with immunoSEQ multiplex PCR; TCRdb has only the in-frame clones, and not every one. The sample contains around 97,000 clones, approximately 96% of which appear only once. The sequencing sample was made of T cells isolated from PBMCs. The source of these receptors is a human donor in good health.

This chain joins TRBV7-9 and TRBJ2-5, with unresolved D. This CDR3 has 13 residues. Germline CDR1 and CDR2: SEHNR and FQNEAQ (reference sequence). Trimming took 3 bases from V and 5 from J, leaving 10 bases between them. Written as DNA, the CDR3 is TGTGCCAGCAGCTTGGTGGGCGACGAGACCCAGTACTTC. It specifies CASSLVGDETQYF.

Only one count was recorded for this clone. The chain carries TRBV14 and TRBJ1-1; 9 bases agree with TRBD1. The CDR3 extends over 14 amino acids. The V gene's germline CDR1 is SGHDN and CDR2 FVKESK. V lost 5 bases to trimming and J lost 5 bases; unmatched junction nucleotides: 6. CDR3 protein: CASSFTGGRTEAFF. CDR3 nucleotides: TGTGCCAGCAGCTTCACAGGGGGCAGGACTGAAGCTTTCTTT.

CDR3 nucleotides: TGTGCCATCAGTGTAAGGACAGAAGAAGGGGGAGCTTTCTTT. Residues: CAISVRTEEGGAFF. The chain uses TRBV10-3 and TRBJ1-1; a possible D gene is TRBD1 (6 bases). The V gene lost 4 bases and the J gene lost 10 bases, with 19 bases spanning the gap. There are 14 residues in the CDR3. Germline V gene sequence: CDR1 ENHRY, CDR2 SYGVKD.

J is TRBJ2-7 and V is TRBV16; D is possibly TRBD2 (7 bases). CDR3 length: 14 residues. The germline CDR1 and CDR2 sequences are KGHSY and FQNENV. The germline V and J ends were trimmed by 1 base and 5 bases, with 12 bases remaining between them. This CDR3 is CASSQLGGANEQYF. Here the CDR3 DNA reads TGTGCCAGCAGCCAATTAGGGGGGGCCAACGAGCAGTACTTC.

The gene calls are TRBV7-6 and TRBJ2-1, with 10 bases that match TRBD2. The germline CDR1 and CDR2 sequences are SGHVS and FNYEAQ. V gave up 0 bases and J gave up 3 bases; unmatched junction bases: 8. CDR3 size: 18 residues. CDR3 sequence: CASSLASSGSAYYNEQFF. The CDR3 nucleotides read TGTGCCAGCAGCTTAGCTTCTAGCGGGAGTGCTTACTACAATGAGCAGTTCTTC.

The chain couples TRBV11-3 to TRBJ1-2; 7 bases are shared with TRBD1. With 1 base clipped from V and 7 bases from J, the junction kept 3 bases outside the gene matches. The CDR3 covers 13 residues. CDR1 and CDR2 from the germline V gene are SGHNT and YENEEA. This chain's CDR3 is CASSLVGGLGYTF. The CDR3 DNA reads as TGTGCCAGCAGCTTAGTAGGGGGCCTTGGCTACACCTTC.

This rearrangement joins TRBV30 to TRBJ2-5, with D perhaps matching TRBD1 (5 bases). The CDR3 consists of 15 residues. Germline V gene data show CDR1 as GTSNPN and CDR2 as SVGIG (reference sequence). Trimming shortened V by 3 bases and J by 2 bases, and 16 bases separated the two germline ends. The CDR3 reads CAWRSLDSYQETQYF. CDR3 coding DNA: TGTGCCTGGAGGTCACTCGACAGCTATCAAGAGACCCAGTACTTC.

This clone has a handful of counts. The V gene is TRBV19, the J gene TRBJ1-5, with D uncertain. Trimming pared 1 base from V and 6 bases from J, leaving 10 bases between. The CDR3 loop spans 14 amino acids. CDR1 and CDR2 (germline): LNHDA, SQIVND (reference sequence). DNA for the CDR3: TGTGCCAGTAGTATAGGCGGCGGGCCTCAGCCCCAGCATTTT. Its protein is CASSIGGGPQPQHF.

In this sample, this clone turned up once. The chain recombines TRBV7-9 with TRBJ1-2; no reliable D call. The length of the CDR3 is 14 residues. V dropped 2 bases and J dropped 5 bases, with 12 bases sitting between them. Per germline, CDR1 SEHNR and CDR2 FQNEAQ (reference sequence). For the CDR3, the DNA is TGTGCCAGCAGCTTAAACCGGTATACTTATGGCTACACCTTC. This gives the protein CASSLNRYTYGYTF.

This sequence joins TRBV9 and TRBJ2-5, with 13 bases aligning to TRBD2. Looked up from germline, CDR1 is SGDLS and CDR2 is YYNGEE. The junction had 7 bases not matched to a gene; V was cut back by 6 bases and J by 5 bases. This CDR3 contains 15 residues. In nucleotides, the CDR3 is TGTGCCAGCAACAGACTAGCGGGAGGTATTGAGACCCAGTACTTC. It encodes CASNRLAGGIETQYF.